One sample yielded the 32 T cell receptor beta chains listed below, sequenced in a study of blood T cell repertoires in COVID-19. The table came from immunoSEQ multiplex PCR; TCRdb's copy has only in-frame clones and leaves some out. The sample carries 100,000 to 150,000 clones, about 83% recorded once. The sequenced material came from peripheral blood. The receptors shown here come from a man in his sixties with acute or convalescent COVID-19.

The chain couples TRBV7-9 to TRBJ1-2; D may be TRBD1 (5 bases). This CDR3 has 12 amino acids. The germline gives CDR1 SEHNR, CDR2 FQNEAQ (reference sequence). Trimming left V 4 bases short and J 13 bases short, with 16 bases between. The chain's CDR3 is CASSSGTWGGTF. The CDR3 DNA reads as TGTGCCAGCAGCTCCGGGACTTGGGGTGGCACCTTC.

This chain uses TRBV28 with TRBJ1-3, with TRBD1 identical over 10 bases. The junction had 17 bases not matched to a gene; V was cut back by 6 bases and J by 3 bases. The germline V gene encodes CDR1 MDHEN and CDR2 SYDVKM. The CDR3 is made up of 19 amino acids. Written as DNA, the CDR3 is TGTGCCAGCAGGCCTAACCGGGACAGGGGCCTTCGTAGTGGAAACACCATATATTTT. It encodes CASRPNRDRGLRSGNTIYF.

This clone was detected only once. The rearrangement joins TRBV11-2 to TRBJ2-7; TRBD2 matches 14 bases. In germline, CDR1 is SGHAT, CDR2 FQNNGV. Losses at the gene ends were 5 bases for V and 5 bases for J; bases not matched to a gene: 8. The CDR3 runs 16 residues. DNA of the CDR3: TGTGCCAGCAGCAGCCTGGGACTAGCGGGAGTCGACGAGCAGTACTTC. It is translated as CASSSLGLAGVDEQYF.

The DNA of the CDR3 is TGTGCCAGCAGTGGCCCCAGGGAGGGGGGCTATGGCTACACCTTC. It encodes CASSGPREGGYGYTF. The genes are TRBV27 and TRBJ1-2; D may be TRBD1 (6 bases). V lost 5 bases to trimming and J lost 4 bases, with 17 bases between them. CDR1 MNHEY and CDR2 SMNVEV come from the germline V gene (reference sequence). CDR3 length: 15 amino acids.

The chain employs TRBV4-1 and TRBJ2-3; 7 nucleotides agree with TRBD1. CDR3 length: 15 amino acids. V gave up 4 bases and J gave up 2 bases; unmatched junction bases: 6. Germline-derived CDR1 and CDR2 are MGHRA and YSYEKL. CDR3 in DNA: TGCGCCAGCAGCCGACAGGGAATTTCCACAGATACGCAGTATTTT. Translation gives CASSRQGISTDTQYF.

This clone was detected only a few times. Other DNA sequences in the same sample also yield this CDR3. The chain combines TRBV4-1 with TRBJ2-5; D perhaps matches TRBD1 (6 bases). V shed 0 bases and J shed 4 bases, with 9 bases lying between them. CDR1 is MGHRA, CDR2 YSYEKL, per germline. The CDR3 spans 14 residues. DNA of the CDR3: TGCGCCAGCAGCCAAGAAAGCAGGGGAGAGACCCAGTACTTC. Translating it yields CASSQESRGETQYF.

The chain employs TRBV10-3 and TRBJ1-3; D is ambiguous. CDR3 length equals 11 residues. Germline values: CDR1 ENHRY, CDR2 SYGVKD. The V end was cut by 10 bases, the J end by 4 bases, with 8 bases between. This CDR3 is CATAAGNTIYF. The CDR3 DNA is TGTGCCACGGCGGCCGGAAACACCATATATTTT.

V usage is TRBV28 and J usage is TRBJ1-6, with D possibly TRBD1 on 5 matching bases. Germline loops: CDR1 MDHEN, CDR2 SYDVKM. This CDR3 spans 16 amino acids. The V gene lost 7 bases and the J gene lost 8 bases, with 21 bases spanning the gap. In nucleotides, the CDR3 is TGTGCCAGCAAGGCCGCGGGACGTTTGGTTTATTCACCCCTCCACTTT. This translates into CASKAAGRLVYSPLHF.

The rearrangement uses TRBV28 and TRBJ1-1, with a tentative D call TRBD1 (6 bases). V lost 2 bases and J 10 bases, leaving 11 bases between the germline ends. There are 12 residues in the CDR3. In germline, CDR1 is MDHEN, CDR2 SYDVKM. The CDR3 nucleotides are TGTGCCAGCAGTTTAGTGACCAGGGGAGCTTTCTTT. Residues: CASSLVTRGAFF.

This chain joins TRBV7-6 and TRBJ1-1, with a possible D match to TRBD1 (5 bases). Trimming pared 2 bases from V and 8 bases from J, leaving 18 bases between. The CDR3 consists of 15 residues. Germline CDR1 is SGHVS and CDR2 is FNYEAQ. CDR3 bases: TGTGCCAGCAGCTTAATGCAGGGCGGCCGGTCGGAAGCTTTCTTT. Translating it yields CASSLMQGGRSEAFF.

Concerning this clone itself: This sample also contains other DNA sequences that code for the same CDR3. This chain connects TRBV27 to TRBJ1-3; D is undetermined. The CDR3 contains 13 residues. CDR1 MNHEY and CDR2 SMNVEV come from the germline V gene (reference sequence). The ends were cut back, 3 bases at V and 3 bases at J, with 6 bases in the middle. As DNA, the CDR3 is TGTGCCAGCAGTTTGGCCAGTGGAAACACCATATATTTT. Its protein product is CASSLASGNTIYF.

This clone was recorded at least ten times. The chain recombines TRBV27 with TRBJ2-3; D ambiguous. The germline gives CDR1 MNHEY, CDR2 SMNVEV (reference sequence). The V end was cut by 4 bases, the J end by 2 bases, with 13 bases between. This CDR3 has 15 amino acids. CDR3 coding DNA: TGTGCCAGCAGTTCTCGAGCGCCTTTCACAGATACGCAGTATTTT. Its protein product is CASSSRAPFTDTQYF.

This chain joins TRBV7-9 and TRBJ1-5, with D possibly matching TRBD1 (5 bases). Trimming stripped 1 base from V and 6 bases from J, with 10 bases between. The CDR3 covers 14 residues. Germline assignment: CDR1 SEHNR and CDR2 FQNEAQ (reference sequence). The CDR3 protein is CASSLGQPGQPQHF. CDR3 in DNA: TGTGCCAGCAGCTTAGGACAGCCCGGTCAGCCCCAGCATTTT.

This chain's CDR3 is CASRTVAGGNYEQYF. In DNA, the CDR3 is TGTGCCAGCAGAACCGTAGCGGGAGGGAACTACGAGCAGTACTTC. The V gene is TRBV28, the J gene TRBJ2-7; 11 nucleotides agree with TRBD2. Germline V gene lookup returns CDR1 MDHEN and CDR2 SYDVKM. After removal of 6 bases from V and 3 bases from J, the junction contained 7 bases not matched to a gene. The CDR3 runs to 15 residues.

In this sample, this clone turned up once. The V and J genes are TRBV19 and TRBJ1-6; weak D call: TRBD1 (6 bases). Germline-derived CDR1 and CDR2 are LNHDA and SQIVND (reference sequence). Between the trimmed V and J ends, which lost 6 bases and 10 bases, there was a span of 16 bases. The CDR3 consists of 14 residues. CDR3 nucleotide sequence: TGTGCCAGTAGGGGTCTGGGGGCCGGGTCACCCCTCCACTTT. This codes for CASRGLGAGSPLHF.

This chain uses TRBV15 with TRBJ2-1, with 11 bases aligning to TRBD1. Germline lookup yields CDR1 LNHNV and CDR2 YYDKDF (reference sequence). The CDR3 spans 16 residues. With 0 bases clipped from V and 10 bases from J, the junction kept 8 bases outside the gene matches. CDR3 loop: CATSRDRTGGASEQFF. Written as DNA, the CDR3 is TGTGCCACCAGCAGAGATCGGACAGGGGGCGCGTCCGAGCAGTTCTTC.

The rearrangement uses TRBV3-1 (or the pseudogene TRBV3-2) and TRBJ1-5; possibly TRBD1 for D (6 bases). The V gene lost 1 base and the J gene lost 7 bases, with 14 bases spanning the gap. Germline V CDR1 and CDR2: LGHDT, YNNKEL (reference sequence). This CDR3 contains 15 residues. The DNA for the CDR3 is TGTGCCAGCAGCCAAGGAAACAGGGTCCTCCAGCCCCAGCATTTT. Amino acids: CASSQGNRVLQPQHF.

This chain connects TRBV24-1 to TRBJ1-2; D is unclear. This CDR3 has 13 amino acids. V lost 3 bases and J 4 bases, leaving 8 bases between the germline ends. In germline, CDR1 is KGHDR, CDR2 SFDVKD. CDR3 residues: CATSDEKSYGYTF. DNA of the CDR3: TGTGCCACCAGTGATGAGAAGAGCTATGGCTACACCTTC.

In nucleotides, the CDR3 is TGTGCCTGGAGTACAGGGTCAACCGGGGAGCTGTTTTTT. Its protein is CAWSTGSTGELFF. V usage is TRBV30 and J usage is TRBJ2-2; perhaps TRBD1 as D (6 bases). Germline V gives CDR1 GTSNPN, CDR2 SVGIG (reference sequence). The CDR3 runs 13 residues. The ends were cut back, 2 bases at V and 5 bases at J, with 9 bases in the middle.

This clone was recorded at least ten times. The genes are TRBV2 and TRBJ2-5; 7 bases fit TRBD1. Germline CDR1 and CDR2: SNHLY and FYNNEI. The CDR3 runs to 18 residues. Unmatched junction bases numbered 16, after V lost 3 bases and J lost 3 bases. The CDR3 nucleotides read TGTGCCAGCAGTGACATGAGCTGGGACAGTAGCCGAAAAGAGACCCAGTACTTC. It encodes CASSDMSWDSSRKETQYF.

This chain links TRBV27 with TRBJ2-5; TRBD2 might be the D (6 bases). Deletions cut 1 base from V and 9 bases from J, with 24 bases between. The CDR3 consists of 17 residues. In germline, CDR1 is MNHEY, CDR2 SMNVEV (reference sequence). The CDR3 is CASSLWSTGSKGGAQYF. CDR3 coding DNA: TGTGCCAGCAGTTTATGGTCTACAGGCTCGAAAGGAGGGGCCCAGTACTTC.

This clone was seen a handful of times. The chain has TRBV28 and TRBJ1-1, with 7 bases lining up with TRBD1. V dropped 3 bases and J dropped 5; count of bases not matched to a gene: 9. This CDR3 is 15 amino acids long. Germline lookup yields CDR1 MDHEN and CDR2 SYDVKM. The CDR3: CASSLRQGGLTEAFF. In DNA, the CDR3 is TGTGCCAGCAGTTTGAGACAGGGCGGGCTAACTGAAGCTTTCTTT.

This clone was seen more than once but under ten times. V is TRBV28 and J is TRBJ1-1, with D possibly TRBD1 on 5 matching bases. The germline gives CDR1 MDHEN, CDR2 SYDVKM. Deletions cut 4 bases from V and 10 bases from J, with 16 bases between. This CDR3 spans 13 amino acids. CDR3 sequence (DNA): TGTGCCAGCAGTTCTCGGACAAACTTAGCAGCTTTCTTT. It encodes CASSSRTNLAAFF.

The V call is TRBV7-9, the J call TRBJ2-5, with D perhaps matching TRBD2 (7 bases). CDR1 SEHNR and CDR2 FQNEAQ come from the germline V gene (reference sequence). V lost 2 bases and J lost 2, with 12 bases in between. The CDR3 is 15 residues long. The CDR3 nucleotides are TGTGCCAGCAGCTTATCCAGGGGAGGGCAAGAGACCCAGTACTTC. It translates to CASSLSRGGQETQYF. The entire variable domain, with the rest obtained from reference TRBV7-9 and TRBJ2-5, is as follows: DTGVSQNPRHKITKRGQNVTFRCDPISEHNRLYWYRQTLGQGPEFLTYFQNEAQLEKSRLLSDRFSAERPKGSFSTLEIQRTEQGDSAMYLCASSLSRGGQETQYFGPGTRLLVL.

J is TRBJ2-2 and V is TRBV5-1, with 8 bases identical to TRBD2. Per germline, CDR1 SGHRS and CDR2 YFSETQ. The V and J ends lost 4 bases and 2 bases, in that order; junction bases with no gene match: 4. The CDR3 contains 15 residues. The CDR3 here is CASSREGQNTGELFF. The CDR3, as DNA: TGCGCCAGCAGCCGGGAGGGCCAAAACACCGGGGAGCTGTTTTTT.

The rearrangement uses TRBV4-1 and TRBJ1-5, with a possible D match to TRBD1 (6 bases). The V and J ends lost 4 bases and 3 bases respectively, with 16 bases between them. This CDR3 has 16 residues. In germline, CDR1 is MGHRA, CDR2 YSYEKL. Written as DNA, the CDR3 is TGCGCCAGCAGCCCCGGGGGGGGGCGGATCAATCAGCCCCAGCATTTT. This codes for CASSPGGGRINQPQHF.

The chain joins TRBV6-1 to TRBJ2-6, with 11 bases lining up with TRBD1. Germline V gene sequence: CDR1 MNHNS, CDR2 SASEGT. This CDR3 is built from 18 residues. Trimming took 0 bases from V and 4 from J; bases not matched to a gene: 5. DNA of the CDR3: TGTGCCAGCAGTGAAGCAAGGACAGGGGGCTTGGGGGCCAACGTCCTGACTTTC. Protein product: CASSEARTGGLGANVLTF.

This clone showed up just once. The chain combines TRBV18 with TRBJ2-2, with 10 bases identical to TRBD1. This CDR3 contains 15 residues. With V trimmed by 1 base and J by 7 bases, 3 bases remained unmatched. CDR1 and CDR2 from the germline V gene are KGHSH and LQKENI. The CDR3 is CASSPRGTGVGELFF. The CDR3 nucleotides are TGTGCCAGCTCACCACGCGGGACAGGGGTCGGGGAGCTGTTTTTT.

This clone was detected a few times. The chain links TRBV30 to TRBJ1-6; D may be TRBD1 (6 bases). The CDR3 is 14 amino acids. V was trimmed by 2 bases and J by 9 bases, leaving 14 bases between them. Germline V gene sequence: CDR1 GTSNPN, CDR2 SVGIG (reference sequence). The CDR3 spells CAWSRNRVLSPLHF. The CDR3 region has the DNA TGTGCCTGGAGTCGGAACAGGGTACTTTCACCCCTCCACTTT.

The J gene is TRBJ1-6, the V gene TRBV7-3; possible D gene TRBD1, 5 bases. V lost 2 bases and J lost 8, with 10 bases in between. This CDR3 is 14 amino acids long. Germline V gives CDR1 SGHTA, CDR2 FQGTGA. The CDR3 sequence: CASSLQGADSPLHF. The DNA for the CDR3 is TGTGCCAGCAGCTTACAGGGCGCGGATTCACCCCTCCACTTT.

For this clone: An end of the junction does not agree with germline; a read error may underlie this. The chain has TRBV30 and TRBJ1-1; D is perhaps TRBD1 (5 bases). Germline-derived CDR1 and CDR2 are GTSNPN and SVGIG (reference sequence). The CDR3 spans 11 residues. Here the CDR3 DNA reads TGTGCCGGGAGCAGGGACACTGAAGCTTTCTTT. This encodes CAGSRDTEAFF.

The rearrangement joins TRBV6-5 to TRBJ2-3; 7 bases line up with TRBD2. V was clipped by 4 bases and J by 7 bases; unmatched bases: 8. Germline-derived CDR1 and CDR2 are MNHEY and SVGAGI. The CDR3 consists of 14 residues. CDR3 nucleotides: TGTGCCAGCAGTTCCCCTCTGACTAGCAATACGCAGTATTTT. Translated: CASSSPLTSNTQYF.